This TCR beta chain was observed in a study of T cell repertoires in cytomegalovirus infection. Study-level results: Ex vivo responses were dominated by HLA-C-restricted CMV-specific TCR beta clonotypes.

Via MiXCR, TCRdb re-called the reads, giving one row per CDR3 protein. The table lists 680,000 or so distinct CDR3 sequences, about 30% of them singletons. This clonotype occurred a few times. Its matching antigen is unknown. With 4 bases removed from V and 0 bases from J, the gap between germline ends came to 10 bases. CDR1 SQVTM and CDR2 ANQGSEA come from the germline V gene. CDR3 length: 14 amino acids. The chain couples TRBV29-1 to TRBJ2-4; D is unresolved. This receptor was identified in a human donor in good health (CMV status not recorded). Some clones in this sample may be carry-over from other donors' samples. Sequencing used cultured PBMCs, obtained from culture after CMV antigen stimulation. CDR3 loop: CSVASLGAKNIQYF. For the CDR3, the DNA is TGCAGCGTTGCCAGCCTGGGAGCCAAAAACATTCAGTACTTC.